These 32 T cell receptor beta chains were all obtained from the same sample, sequenced in a study of cytomegalovirus exposure and HLA in healthy donors. PCR employed 60 Vbeta and 13 Jbeta primers. TCRdb keeps only in-frame clones here, not all; method: immunoSEQ multiplex PCR. The sample includes some 96,000 clones, less than 85% of them seen just once. Specimen: PBMCs. Receptors originate from a woman aged 55 to 70 in good health and CMV-seropositive.

The count of this clone is one. This rearrangement joins TRBV29-1 to TRBJ2-7; TRBD2 agrees at 11 bases. J gave up 4 bases and V 3 bases, and 2 bases lay outside the gene matches. CDR3 length: 13 amino acids. Germline-derived CDR1 and CDR2 are SQVTM and ANQGSEA. The CDR3: CSVESSGRYEQYF. In nucleotides, the CDR3 is TGCAGCGTTGAGTCTAGCGGGAGGTACGAGCAGTACTTC.

The CDR3 DNA follows: TGTGCCAGTAGTAAGGGACAGGGTTTCGGGAGCAATCAGCCCCAGCATTTT. Translated: CASSKGQGFGSNQPQHF. The chain carries TRBV19 and TRBJ1-5; the match to TRBD1 covers 9 bases. With V trimmed by 4 bases and J by 1 base, 8 bases remained unmatched. In germline, CDR1 is LNHDA, CDR2 SQIVND (reference sequence). The CDR3 totals 17 residues.

This chain links TRBV10-1 with TRBJ2-3; 9 positions agree with TRBD2. CDR1 and CDR2 (germline): WNHNN, SYGVQD (reference sequence). The V segment lost 0 bases and the J segment 5 bases; nucleotides outside the gene matches: 3. The CDR3 runs to 15 residues. In nucleotides, the CDR3 is TGCGCCAGCAGTGAGTCAGTACTAGCGGGAGATACGCAGTATTTT. This translates into CASSESVLAGDTQYF.

The chain employs TRBV5-4 and TRBJ2-5, with D possibly TRBD2 on 7 matching bases. The CDR3 sequence is 13 residues long. From germline, CDR1 is SGHNT and CDR2 YYREEE (reference sequence). As DNA, the CDR3 is TGTGCTTACACACAGGGAGGGGGAGAGACCCAGTACTTC. Translation gives CAYTQGGGETQYF. The entire variable domain, with the rest obtained from reference TRBV5-4 and TRBJ2-5, is as follows: ETGVTQSPTHLIKTRGQQVTLRCSSQSGHNTVSWYQQALGQGPQFIFQYYREEENGRGNFPPRFSGLQFPNYSSELNVNALELDDSALYLCAYTQGGGETQYFGPGTRLLVL.

The chain couples TRBV6-6 to TRBJ2-1; weak D call: TRBD2 (6 bases). The germline V gene has CDR1 MNHNY and CDR2 SVGAGI (reference sequence). Between the trimmed V and J ends, which lost 2 bases and 4 bases, there was a span of 12 bases. CDR3 length: 15 residues. CDR3 protein: CASSYSSGAYNEQFF. CDR3 DNA sequence: TGTGCCAGCAGTTACAGTAGCGGAGCATACAATGAGCAGTTCTTC.

The chain recombines TRBV29-1 with TRBJ2-1, with D unresolved. The germline V gene has CDR1 SQVTM and CDR2 ANQGSEA. V lost 4 bases and J lost 4, with 11 bases in between. The CDR3 spans 13 residues. The CDR3 loop reads CSVVRTDYNEQFF. CDR3 sequence (DNA): TGCAGCGTTGTCAGAACCGATTACAATGAGCAGTTCTTC.

This chain connects TRBV29-1 to TRBJ2-5; TRBD2 matches at 7 bases. The CDR3 has 12 residues. The junction had 8 bases not matched to a gene; V was cut back by 8 bases and J by 5 bases. The germline CDR1 and CDR2 sequences are SQVTM and ANQGSEA. The CDR3: CSSRGEGETQYF. Here the CDR3 DNA reads TGCAGCTCTCGGGGGGAGGGGGAGACCCAGTACTTC.

This clone appeared a few times. The CDR3 sequence: CASSETSSTDTQYF. The CDR3 DNA sequence: TGTGCCAGCAGCGAGACTAGCAGCACAGATACGCAGTATTTT. The chain has TRBV7-3 and TRBJ2-3; 7 bases are shared with TRBD2. V lost 5 bases to trimming and J lost 0 bases; unmatched junction nucleotides: 2. The CDR3 runs to 14 residues. Germline V gives CDR1 SGHTA, CDR2 FQGTGA.

This clone was observed a handful of times. The V gene is TRBV19, the J gene TRBJ1-5; D remains unclear. CDR3 size: 16 residues. V was pared by 4 bases and J by 6 bases, with 19 bases between. CDR1 LNHDA and CDR2 SQIVND come from the germline V gene (reference sequence). CDR3 amino acids: CASSNGGRKGSQPQHF. The CDR3 nucleotides read TGTGCCAGTAGTAACGGTGGACGAAAAGGGAGTCAGCCCCAGCATTTT.

This rearrangement joins TRBV9 to TRBJ1-3; possibly TRBD1 for D (6 bases). The CDR3 runs 16 residues. V dropped 3 bases and J dropped 0 bases, with 13 bases sitting between them. CDR1 is SGDLS and CDR2 is YYNGEE in the germline V gene. The CDR3 sequence is CASSENLQGSGNTIYF. The DNA for the CDR3 is TGTGCCAGCAGCGAGAACTTACAGGGCTCTGGAAACACCATATATTTT.

This rearrangement joins TRBV19 to TRBJ2-2, with a tentative D call TRBD2 (6 bases). CDR3 size: 13 residues. V was pared by 6 bases and J by 1 base, with 6 bases between. Germline V lookup: CDR1 LNHDA, CDR2 SQIVND (reference sequence). The CDR3 region is CASSGRNTGELFF. CDR3 coding DNA: TGTGCCAGTAGCGGGAGGAACACCGGGGAGCTGTTTTTT.

The CDR3 nucleotides read TGTGCCAGCAGCTTAGAAGCCCAGGGGGCTAAAGAGACCCAGTACTTC. Translating gives CASSLEAQGAKETQYF. The chain recombines TRBV7-6 with TRBJ2-5; 8 bases align to TRBD1. This CDR3 spans 16 amino acids. Germline V gene lookup returns CDR1 SGHVS and CDR2 FNYEAQ. Unmatched junction bases numbered 7, after V lost 1 base and J lost 3 bases. Complete variable domain (other parts from reference TRBV7-6 and TRBJ2-5): GAGVSQSPRYKVTKRGQDVALRCDPISGHVSLYWYRQALGQGPEFLTYFNYEAQQDKSGLPNDRFSAERPEGSISTLTIQRTEQRDSAMYRCASSLEAQGAKETQYFGPGTRLLVL.

The chain uses TRBV16 and TRBJ1-2; 7 bases align to TRBD1. J lost 8 bases, V lost 4 bases, and 7 bases had no gene match. CDR3 length: 13 residues. From germline, CDR1 is KGHSY and CDR2 FQNENV. The CDR3 is CASSRRQGRGYTF. The CDR3 DNA is TGTGCCAGCAGCCGCCGACAGGGTAGAGGCTACACCTTC.

The chain uses TRBV29-1 and TRBJ2-7, with TRBD2 matching over 10 bases. The CDR3 contains 14 residues. Trimming at V came to 7 bases and at J to 6 bases, leaving 12 bases not matched to a gene. Germline V gene sequence: CDR1 SQVTM, CDR2 ANQGSEA. CDR3 sequence: CSALSASGSSEQYF. The DNA of the CDR3 is TGCAGCGCCTTGAGCGCTAGCGGGAGCTCCGAGCAGTACTTC.

This sequence joins TRBV4-1 and TRBJ2-7, with D maybe TRBD2 (6 bases). The V end was cut by 1 base, the J end by 2 bases, with 12 bases between. Germline CDR1 MGHRA, CDR2 YSYEKL. The CDR3 runs 15 residues. CDR3 sequence (DNA): TGCGCCAGCAGCCAAGGCCGGGACTCCGCCTACGAGCAGTACTTC. Amino acids: CASSQGRDSAYEQYF.

This rearrangement joins TRBV6-5 to TRBJ1-6, with 8 bases lining up with TRBD1. The CDR3 is made up of 15 amino acids. Germline V gene lookup returns CDR1 MNHEY and CDR2 SVGAGI. After removal of 9 bases from V and 10 bases from J, the junction contained 14 bases not matched to a gene. CDR3: CASRQGFFSDSPLHF. The CDR3 nucleotides are TGTGCCAGTCGACAGGGGTTTTTCTCAGACTCACCCCTCCACTTT.

This clone was seen only a few times. The V call is TRBV25-1, the J call TRBJ1-4, with D tentatively TRBD1 (5 bases). This CDR3 comprises 13 residues. V gave up 2 bases and J gave up 10 bases, with 11 bases separating them. From germline, CDR1 is MGHDK and CDR2 SYGVNS. The CDR3 region has the DNA TGTGCCAGCAGTGAAACAGAAAGGGGAAAACTGTTTTTT. As protein: CASSETERGKLFF.

The chain recombines TRBV10-2 with TRBJ1-2; D possibly corresponds to TRBD1 (6 bases). The CDR3 length is 15 residues. Per the germline V gene, CDR1 is WSHSY and CDR2 is SAAADI. Trimming left V 2 bases short and J 9 bases short, with 19 bases between. The DNA of the CDR3 is TGCGCCAGCAGTGAGATAGTGACAGGACGATCTAGCTACACCTTC. Encoded protein: CASSEIVTGRSSYTF.

This rearrangement joins TRBV28 to TRBJ2-5; 7 nucleotides line up with TRBD2. The CDR3 totals 16 residues. Germline V gene data show CDR1 as MDHEN and CDR2 as SYDVKM. The V and J ends lost 6 bases and 2 bases, in that order; junction bases with no gene match: 12. CDR3 residues: CASSLLSSGRQETQYF. In nucleotides, the CDR3 is TGTGCCAGCAGCCTATTATCCTCCGGGAGGCAAGAGACCCAGTACTTC.

V usage is TRBV6-5 and J usage is TRBJ2-5; weak D call: TRBD1 (6 bases). V lost 2 bases, J lost 6 bases, and 13 bases lay in between. Germline V gene data show CDR1 as MNHEY and CDR2 as SVGAGI. The CDR3 runs 14 residues. This CDR3 reads CASSYISRDKTQYF. The CDR3 DNA is TGTGCCAGCAGTTACATAAGCAGGGACAAGACCCAGTACTTC.

This clone has just a few counts. The chain recombines TRBV29-1 with TRBJ2-1, with 9 positions matching TRBD1. V was clipped by 8 bases and J by 5 bases; unmatched bases: 10. This CDR3 is 14 amino acids long. Germline CDR1 is SQVTM and CDR2 is ANQGSEA. The CDR3 DNA reads TGCAGCACGTCCGGGACAGGGAGGGACAATGAGCAGTTCTTC. This codes for CSTSGTGRDNEQFF.

Here the CDR3 DNA reads TGTGCCAGCAGCATTAGACAGGAGCAGACCCAGTACTTC. The encoded protein is CASSIRQEQTQYF. This rearrangement joins TRBV7-9 to TRBJ2-5; the D gene is possibly TRBD1 (6 bases). Trimming stripped 5 bases from V and 6 bases from J, with 13 bases between. Looked up from germline, CDR1 is SEHNR and CDR2 is FQNEAQ (reference sequence). CDR3 length: 13 residues.

The rearrangement links TRBV5-1 to TRBJ2-1; 13 bases fit TRBD2. V shed 4 bases, J shed 10 bases, and the junction held 5 bases outside the gene matches. The CDR3 runs to 14 residues. Germline-derived CDR1 and CDR2 are SGHRS and YFSETQ. CDR3 amino acids: CASSPGTSGKEQFF. Here the CDR3 DNA reads TGCGCCAGCAGCCCCGGGACTAGCGGGAAAGAGCAGTTCTTC.

The rearrangement links TRBV7-9 to TRBJ1-3; D is ambiguous. The V end was cut by 1 base, the J end by 3 bases, with 7 bases between. The CDR3 runs 14 residues. Germline values: CDR1 SEHNR, CDR2 FQNEAQ (reference sequence). The CDR3 nucleotides read TGTGCCAGCAGCTTAGAAAGCGGTGGAAACACCATATATTTT. It encodes CASSLESGGNTIYF.

A word on this clone: One junction end disagrees with the germline gene, perhaps due to a read error. The chain combines TRBV7-9 with TRBJ2-5; 9 nucleotides align to TRBD2. The CDR3 spans 17 residues. The germline V gene encodes CDR1 SEHNR and CDR2 FQNEAQ (reference sequence). CDR3 nucleotide sequence: TGTTCCAGCAGCCCTACGACGAGGGCGGGAGGGTTAGAGACCCAGTACTTC. Protein: CSSSPTTRAGGLETQYF.

V and J are TRBV2 and TRBJ2-1, with TRBD2 matching 11 bases. V was clipped by 4 bases and J by 6 bases; unmatched bases: 5. Germline CDR1 SNHLY, CDR2 FYNNEI. There are 15 residues in the CDR3. CDR3 region: CASSGLAGRINEQFF. The CDR3 DNA reads as TGTGCCAGCAGTGGACTAGCGGGAAGGATCAATGAGCAGTTCTTC. The full variable domain, completed using reference TRBV2 and TRBJ2-1, is EPEVTQTPSHQVTQMGQEVILRCVPISNHLYFYWYRQILGQKVEFLVSFYNNEISEKSEIFDDQFSVERPDGSNFTLKIRSTKLEDSAMYFCASSGLAGRINEQFFGPGTRLTVL.

This chain uses TRBV29-1 with TRBJ2-2; no firm D call. This CDR3 is 13 amino acids long. Trimming cost V 1 base and J 3 bases, with 6 bases left between them. Germline assignment: CDR1 SQVTM and CDR2 ANQGSEA. CDR3 nucleotide sequence: TGCAGCGTTGAAGTAGAAGACACCGGGGAGCTGTTTTTT. Residues: CSVEVEDTGELFF.

This clone was observed a few times. The gene calls are TRBV27 and TRBJ1-2; possible D gene TRBD1, 5 bases. Germline assignment: CDR1 MNHEY and CDR2 SMNVEV (reference sequence). V lost 2 bases to trimming and J lost 8 bases, with 12 bases between them. This CDR3 has 13 amino acids. The CDR3 region is CASSLGGERGYTF. The CDR3 DNA reads TGTGCCAGCAGTTTAGGGGGGGAGCGGGGCTACACCTTC.

The V call is TRBV6-1, the J call TRBJ1-1; D remains unclear. V was trimmed by 3 bases and J by 1 base, leaving 6 bases between them. The V gene's germline CDR1 is MNHNS and CDR2 SASEGT. The CDR3 spans 13 residues. Here the CDR3 DNA reads TGTGCCAGCAGTGACCGGGAGAACACTGAAGCTTTCTTT. Amino acids: CASSDRENTEAFF.

Of note for this clone: This specimen includes other DNA sequences encoding the same CDR3. The chain joins TRBV5-6 to TRBJ1-4, with TRBD1 matching over 10 bases. With V trimmed by 4 bases and J by 4 bases, 4 bases remained unmatched. Germline V gene lookup returns CDR1 SGHDT and CDR2 YYEEEE. The CDR3 has 15 amino acids. DNA for the CDR3: TGTGCCAGCAGCCGCCGGGACAGGGGTAATGAAAAACTGTTTTTT. It translates to CASSRRDRGNEKLFF.

The gene calls are TRBV11-3 and TRBJ2-7; tentatively, D is TRBD1 (5 bases). V lost 0 bases and J lost 5, with 14 bases in between. The germline gives CDR1 SGHNT, CDR2 YENEEA. CDR3 length: 15 residues. The CDR3, as DNA: TGTGCCAGCAGCTTAGATGGGAAGGGGCAGGACGAGCAGTACTTC. Protein: CASSLDGKGQDEQYF. The full variable domain, rest sourced from reference TRBV11-3 and TRBJ2-7, is EAGVVQSPRYKIIEKKQPVAFWCNPISGHNTLYWYLQNLGQGPELLIRYENEEAVDDSQLPKDRFSAERLKGVDSTLKIQPAELGDSAVYLCASSLDGKGQDEQYFGPGTRLTVT.

The chain is built from TRBV15 and TRBJ1-2; D remains unclear. V was cut by 0 bases and J by 4 bases, with 12 bases left in between. Germline CDR1 is LNHNV and CDR2 is YYDKDF (reference sequence). This CDR3 region has 15 residues. The CDR3 nucleotides read TGTGCCACCAGCAGAGATACGGGGTTCGGCTATGGCTACACCTTC. Protein product: CATSRDTGFGYGYTF.